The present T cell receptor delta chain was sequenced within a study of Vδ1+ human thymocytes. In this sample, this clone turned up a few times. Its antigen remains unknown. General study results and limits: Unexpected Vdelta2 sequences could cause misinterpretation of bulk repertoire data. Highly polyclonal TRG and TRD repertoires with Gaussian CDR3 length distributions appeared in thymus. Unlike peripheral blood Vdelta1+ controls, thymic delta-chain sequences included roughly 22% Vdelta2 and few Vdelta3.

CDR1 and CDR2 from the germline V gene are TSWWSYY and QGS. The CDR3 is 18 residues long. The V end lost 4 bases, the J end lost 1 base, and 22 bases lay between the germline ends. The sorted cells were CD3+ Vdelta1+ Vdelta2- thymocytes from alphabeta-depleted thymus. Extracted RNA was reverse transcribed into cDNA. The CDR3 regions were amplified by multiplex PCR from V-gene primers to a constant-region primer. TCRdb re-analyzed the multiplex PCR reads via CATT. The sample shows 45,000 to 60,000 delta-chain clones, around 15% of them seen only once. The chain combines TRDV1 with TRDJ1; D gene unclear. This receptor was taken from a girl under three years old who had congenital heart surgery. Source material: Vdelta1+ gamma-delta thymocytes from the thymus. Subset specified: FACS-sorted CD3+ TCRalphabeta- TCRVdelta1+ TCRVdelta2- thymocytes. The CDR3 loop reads CALGGIYPSTGGTDKLIF. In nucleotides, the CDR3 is TGTGCTCTTGGGGGGATCTATCCCTCGACCGGCGGCACCGATAAACTCATCTTT.